The subject of this entry is one T cell receptor beta chain. Germline V lookup: CDR1 SGHAT, CDR2 FQNNGV. V shed 3 bases and J shed 2 bases, with 10 bases lying between them. This CDR3 comprises 15 residues. Repertoires were generated with immunoSEQ multiplex PCR, while TCRdb's copy carries only in-frame clones and drops some. This sample has tens of thousands of clones, with approximately 86% found just once. This record comes from a study of blood T cell repertoires in COVID-19. This chain connects TRBV11-2 to TRBJ1-4; tentative D call: TRBD1 (5 bases). Sequencing was performed on peripheral blood. The TCR originated in a male donor with acute or convalescent COVID-19. CDR3 residues: CASSLGRGTNEKLFF. The CDR3 DNA is TGTGCCAGCAGCTTGGGTCGGGGGACTAATGAAAAACTGTTTTTT.